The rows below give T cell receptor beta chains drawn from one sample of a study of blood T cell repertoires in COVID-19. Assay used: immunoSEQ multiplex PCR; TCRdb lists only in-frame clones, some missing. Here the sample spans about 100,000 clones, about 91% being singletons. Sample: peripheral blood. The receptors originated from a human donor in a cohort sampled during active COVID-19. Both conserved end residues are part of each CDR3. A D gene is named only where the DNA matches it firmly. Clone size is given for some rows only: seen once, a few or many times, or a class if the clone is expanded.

DNA: TGTGCCAGCAGCCTGGACAGGGCCAACACTGAAGCTTTCTTT
CDR3: CASSLDRANTEAFF
size: -
J: TRBJ1-1
V: TRBV7-9
D: TRBD1

DNA: TGTGCCAGTAGTATAGCGGGCGCGGGTCAGCCCCAGCATTTT
CDR3: CASSIAGAGQPQHF
size: -
J: TRBJ1-5
V: TRBV19
D: -

DNA: TGCGCCAGCAGTGTGTCCCAGAATCAGCCCCAGCATTTT
CDR3: CASSVSQNQPQHF
size: -
J: TRBJ1-5
V: TRBV10-2
D: -

DNA: TGTGCCAGCAGCTGGACACAGGGGCCTTCCTACGAGCAGTACTTC
CDR3: CASSWTQGPSYEQYF
size: -
J: TRBJ2-7
V: TRBV7-2
D: TRBD1

DNA: TGTGCCAGCAGTTTATTGTTAGCGGGCGGCTACGAGCAGTACTTC
CDR3: CASSLLLAGGYEQYF
size: -
J: TRBJ2-7
V: TRBV28
D: TRBD2

DNA: TGTGCCGGCAGTGCTGGGACAGGGAGCGGCTACACCTTC
CDR3: CAGSAGTGSGYTF
size: -
J: TRBJ1-2
V: TRBV2
D: TRBD1

DNA: TGTGCCAGTAGTATACAGCGATCCTACGAGCAGTACTTC
CDR3: CASSIQRSYEQYF
size: -
J: TRBJ2-7
V: TRBV19
D: -

DNA: TGTGCCAGCAGCCAGAAGAACACCGGGGAGCTGTTTTTT
CDR3: CASSQKNTGELFF
size: -
J: TRBJ2-2
V: TRBV7-6
D: -

DNA: TGTGCCATCAGTGTTACCCGGGGGGAAGAAGCTTTCTTT
CDR3: CAISVTRGEEAFF
size: few
J: TRBJ1-1
V: TRBV10-3
D: -

DNA: TGTGCCAGCAGCCAAGATCTAGACAGGCCTTACAATGAGCAGTTCTTC
CDR3: CASSQDLDRPYNEQFF
size: -
J: TRBJ2-1
V: TRBV4-2
D: -

DNA: TGTGCCAGCAGTTACCGAGGGCCGGCCCTTACCTACGAGCAGTACTTC
CDR3: CASSYRGPALTYEQYF
size: -
J: TRBJ2-7
V: TRBV6-5
D: -

DNA: TGTGCCAGCAGCTTAGGGGGACAGGCTTATAAGGCCACTTATAATTCACCCCTCCACTTT
CDR3: CASSLGGQAYKATYNSPLHF
size: -
J: TRBJ1-6
V: TRBV7-6
D: TRBD1

DNA: TGTGCCAGCAGTATGGGACAGGACAATTCACCCCTCCACTTT
CDR3: CASSMGQDNSPLHF
size: -
J: TRBJ1-6
V: TRBV6-5
D: TRBD1

DNA: TGCGCCAGCAGCCAAGATCTTCGGGGAGATGGCTACACCTTC
CDR3: CASSQDLRGDGYTF
size: -
J: TRBJ1-2
V: TRBV4-3
D: -

DNA: TGTGCCTGGAGTAGGCTAGCGGGAGGGTTCACAGATACGCAGTATTTT
CDR3: CAWSRLAGGFTDTQYF
size: -
J: TRBJ2-3
V: TRBV30
D: TRBD2

DNA: TGTGCCTGGAGTGCGGGGGGTGAAAAACTGTTTTTT
CDR3: CAWSAGGEKLFF
size: few
J: TRBJ1-4
V: TRBV30
D: -

DNA: TGTGCCAGTAGTATGGACGGGGGGCTTATCAACGAGCAGTACTTC
CDR3: CASSMDGGLINEQYF
size: -
J: TRBJ2-7
V: TRBV19
D: -

DNA: TGCGCCAGCAGCCCCGCCGGTCAGGGAATTTCCGAGCAGTACTTC
CDR3: CASSPAGQGISEQYF
size: -
J: TRBJ2-7
V: TRBV4-3
D: -

DNA: TGTGCTAGTGGTTTAGTCCTTACGGGTGGTCGGGACAATGAGCAGTTCTTC
CDR3: CASGLVLTGGRDNEQFF
size: once
J: TRBJ2-1
V: TRBV12-5
D: -

DNA: TGTGCCAGCAGTTACGCGGGGCAGGGTGAAGCTTTCTTT
CDR3: CASSYAGQGEAFF
size: -
J: TRBJ1-1
V: TRBV6-6
D: -

DNA: TGTGCCAGCAGCGTACGGGACAGGTCTTACAATGAGCAGTTCTTC
CDR3: CASSVRDRSYNEQFF
size: -
J: TRBJ2-1
V: TRBV9
D: TRBD1

DNA: TGCGCCAGCAAGGGCGAGGGGGCGACCACCGGGGAGCTGTTTTTT
CDR3: CASKGEGATTGELFF
size: -
J: TRBJ2-2
V: TRBV5-1
D: TRBD1

DNA: TGTGCCACCCATCCCAAGGGTAGGGGCGAGCAGTACTTC
CDR3: CATHPKGRGEQYF
size: -
J: TRBJ2-7
V: TRBV19
D: -

DNA: TGTGCCAGCAGTACTATGGAACAACAAGAGACCCAGTACTTC
CDR3: CASSTMEQQETQYF
size: -
J: TRBJ2-5
V: TRBV11-3
D: -

DNA: TGCGCCAGCAGCCTAGGAGTAGAGACCCAGTACTTC
CDR3: CASSLGVETQYF
size: -
J: TRBJ2-5
V: TRBV5-1
D: -

DNA: TGTGCCAGCAGCTTGTCACACAGGGAGAATGAGCAGTTCTTC
CDR3: CASSLSHRENEQFF
size: -
J: TRBJ2-1
V: TRBV7-9
D: -

DNA: TGTGCCTGGAGCCGAACAAGGGGACTAGCGGGGGACGAGCAGTACTTC
CDR3: CAWSRTRGLAGDEQYF
size: -
J: TRBJ2-7
V: TRBV30
D: TRBD2

DNA: TGTGCCAGCAGCCCAGACAGACTCACAGATACGCAGTATTTT
CDR3: CASSPDRLTDTQYF
size: -
J: TRBJ2-3
V: TRBV7-2
D: -

DNA: TGTGCCAGTAGTCTTGGCACAGAATACAATGAGCAGTTCTTC
CDR3: CASSLGTEYNEQFF
size: -
J: TRBJ2-1
V: TRBV19
D: -

DNA: TGTGCCAGCAGCTCAACAGCGGGGCCCTACGAGCAGTACTTC
CDR3: CASSSTAGPYEQYF
size: few
J: TRBJ2-7
V: TRBV7-2
D: TRBD2

DNA: TGTGCCAGCAGTGAAGTAACCCCTGGGGGGAGCACCATATATTTT
CDR3: CASSEVTPGGSTIYF
size: -
J: TRBJ1-3
V: TRBV6-1
D: -

DNA: TGTGCCAGCAGGCGATTAGGGAGATCTACTTTCTTT
CDR3: CASRRLGRSTFF
size: -
J: TRBJ1-1
V: TRBV21-1
D: -

DNA: TGTGCCAGCAGCCTTAGGGGGGGACAAAAGAACACTGAAGCTTTCTTT
CDR3: CASSLRGGQKNTEAFF
size: -
J: TRBJ1-1
V: TRBV7-8
D: -

DNA: TGTGCCAGTAGTATAGTCGCAGGGAACACTGAAGCTTTCTTT
CDR3: CASSIVAGNTEAFF
size: -
J: TRBJ1-1
V: TRBV19
D: -

DNA: TGTGCCAGCAGCTTGGTTGGGGGGAAGGGGTCCTACGAGCAGTACTTC
CDR3: CASSLVGGKGSYEQYF
size: -
J: TRBJ2-7
V: TRBV5-6
D: -

DNA: TGTGCCAGCACCCTCAAGCTGGCAGATACGCAGTATTTT
CDR3: CASTLKLADTQYF
size: -
J: TRBJ2-3
V: TRBV7-8
D: -

DNA: TGTGCCAGCAGCCAAGTCAGGGGATTGAACACTGAAGCTTTCTTT
CDR3: CASSQVRGLNTEAFF
size: -
J: TRBJ1-1
V: TRBV4-2
D: -

DNA: TGTGCCAGCAGCTCCGGACAACCGGGCCGCGAGCAGTACTTC
CDR3: CASSSGQPGREQYF
size: -
J: TRBJ2-7
V: TRBV7-2
D: -

DNA: TGTGCCAGCAGTGAATACCGGGGTCAGCCCCAGCATTTT
CDR3: CASSEYRGQPQHF
size: once
J: TRBJ1-5
V: TRBV25-1
D: -

DNA: TGCAGTGCTAGTAAGGTTAGGGGGGCCAAAAACATTCAGTACTTC
CDR3: CSASKVRGAKNIQYF
size: -
J: TRBJ2-4
V: TRBV20-1
D: -

DNA: TGTGCCAGCAGCCTTAGGGCGGGAGGGGCTCAAGAGACCCAGTACTTC
CDR3: CASSLRAGGAQETQYF
size: -
J: TRBJ2-5
V: TRBV3-1/TRBV3-2
D: TRBD2

DNA: TGCGCCAGCAGCCAAAACCGGGATAGCAATCAGCCCCAGCATTTT
CDR3: CASSQNRDSNQPQHF
size: -
J: TRBJ1-5
V: TRBV4-3
D: -

DNA: TGTGCCAGCAGCTTAGCTGAGGCTTGGGGCAATCAGCCCCAGCATTTT
CDR3: CASSLAEAWGNQPQHF
size: -
J: TRBJ1-5
V: TRBV7-2
D: -

DNA: TGCGCCAGCAGCTCCGGACAGGGCGTCTTTGAAAAACTGTTTTTT
CDR3: CASSSGQGVFEKLFF
size: -
J: TRBJ1-4
V: TRBV5-1
D: TRBD1

DNA: TGCGCCAGCAGCCAGGCCTTTGGACTAGCGGGGAGCACAGATACGCAGTATTTT
CDR3: CASSQAFGLAGSTDTQYF
size: -
J: TRBJ2-3
V: TRBV4-1
D: TRBD2

DNA: TGTGCCAGCAGCTTGGTGGGACAGGGAACTGAGCAGTTCTTC
CDR3: CASSLVGQGTEQFF
size: -
J: TRBJ2-1
V: TRBV5-4
D: TRBD1

DNA: TGTGCCAGCAGTGATCCCGAAGCCACAGATACGCAGTATTTT
CDR3: CASSDPEATDTQYF
size: -
J: TRBJ2-3
V: TRBV2
D: -

DNA: TGTGCCAGCAGCTTAGGAGTCCCCAAAAACATTCAGTACTTC
CDR3: CASSLGVPKNIQYF
size: -
J: TRBJ2-4
V: TRBV7-9
D: -

DNA: TGTGCCAGCCATATGACAGGGGGATCCTACGAGCAGTACTTC
CDR3: CASHMTGGSYEQYF
size: -
J: TRBJ2-7
V: TRBV6-5
D: TRBD1

DNA: TGTGCCAGCAGCTTTGAGGGTAGCTCCTACAATGAGCAGTTCTTC
CDR3: CASSFEGSSYNEQFF
size: -
J: TRBJ2-1
V: TRBV11-2
D: -

DNA: TGTGCCAGCAGTTTGGGTACCTTTGGACTAGCGGGAGACCATGAGCAGTTCTTC
CDR3: CASSLGTFGLAGDHEQFF
size: -
J: TRBJ2-1
V: TRBV28
D: TRBD2

DNA: TGTGCCATAGGACAGGGGAACGACTATGGCTACACCTTC
CDR3: CAIGQGNDYGYTF
size: -
J: TRBJ1-2
V: TRBV28
D: TRBD1

DNA: TGTGCCAGCACCGTGAGGGCGGAGCATGAAAAACTGTTTTTT
CDR3: CASTVRAEHEKLFF
size: -
J: TRBJ1-4
V: TRBV7-9
D: -

DNA: TGTGCCACCGCACAGGGAGCTGGAAACACCATATATTTT
CDR3: CATAQGAGNTIYF
size: -
J: TRBJ1-3
V: TRBV27
D: -

DNA: TGCGCCAGCTCCCTAGCGGGAATCGGGGAGCTGTTTTTT
CDR3: CASSLAGIGELFF
size: -
J: TRBJ2-2
V: TRBV10-1
D: TRBD2

DNA: TGTGCCAGCAGCGTAGATATTTGGCCAGGGGGGCGGGAGACCCAGTACTTC
CDR3: CASSVDIWPGGRETQYF
size: -
J: TRBJ2-5
V: TRBV9
D: -

DNA: TGTGCCAGCAGGCCAGACAGTTACTATGGCTACACCTTC
CDR3: CASRPDSYYGYTF
size: -
J: TRBJ1-2
V: TRBV12-3/TRBV12-4
D: -